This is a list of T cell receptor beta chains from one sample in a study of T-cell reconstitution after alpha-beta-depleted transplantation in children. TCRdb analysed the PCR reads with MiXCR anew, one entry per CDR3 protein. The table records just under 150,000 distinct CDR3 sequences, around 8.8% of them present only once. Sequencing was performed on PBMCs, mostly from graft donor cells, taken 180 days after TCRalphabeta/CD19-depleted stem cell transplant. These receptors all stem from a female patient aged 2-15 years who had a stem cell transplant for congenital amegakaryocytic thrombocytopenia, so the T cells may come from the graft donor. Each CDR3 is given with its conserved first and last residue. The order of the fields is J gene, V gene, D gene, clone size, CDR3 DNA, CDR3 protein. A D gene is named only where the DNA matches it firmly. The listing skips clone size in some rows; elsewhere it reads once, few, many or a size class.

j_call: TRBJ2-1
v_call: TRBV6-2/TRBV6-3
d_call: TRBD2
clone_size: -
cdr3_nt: TGTGCCAGCAGTCAACGACTAGCGGGAAAGACCTACAATGAGCAGTTCTTC
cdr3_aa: CASSQRLAGKTYNEQFF

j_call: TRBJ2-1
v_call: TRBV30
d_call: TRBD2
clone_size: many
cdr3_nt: TGTGCCTGGAGTGTACGACTAGCTTTGGAGCAGTTCTTC
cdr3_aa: CAWSVRLALEQFF

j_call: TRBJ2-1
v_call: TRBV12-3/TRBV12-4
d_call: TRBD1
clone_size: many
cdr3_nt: TGTGCCAGCACTTCGACAGGGGGGGCCAATGAGCAGTTCTTC
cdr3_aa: CASTSTGGANEQFF

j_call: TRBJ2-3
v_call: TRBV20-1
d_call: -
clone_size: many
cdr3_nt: TGCAGTGCTAGAGATCCCCTCGGGACCACAGATACGCAGTATTTT
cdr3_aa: CSARDPLGTTDTQYF

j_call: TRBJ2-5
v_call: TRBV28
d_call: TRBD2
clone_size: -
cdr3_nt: TGTGCCAGCAGTTTAGACCGACTAGCGGGGGGCCAAGAGACCCAGTACTTC
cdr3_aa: CASSLDRLAGGQETQYF

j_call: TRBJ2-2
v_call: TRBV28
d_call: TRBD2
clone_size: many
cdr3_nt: TGTGCCAGCAGTTTATATGTACTAGCGGGGGCCGGGGAGCTGTTTTTT
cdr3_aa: CASSLYVLAGAGELFF

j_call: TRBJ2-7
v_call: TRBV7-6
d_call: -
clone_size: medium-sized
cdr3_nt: TGTGCCAGCAGCTTAGCGCCGGTAACCTACGAGCAGTACTTC
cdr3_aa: CASSLAPVTYEQYF

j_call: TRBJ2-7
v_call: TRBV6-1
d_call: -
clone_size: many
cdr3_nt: TGTGCCAGCAGCTCAACACCGACTTGGGGTGGGCAGTACTTC
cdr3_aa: CASSSTPTWGGQYF

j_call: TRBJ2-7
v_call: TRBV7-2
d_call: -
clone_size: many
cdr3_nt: TGTGCCAGCAGCTGGGACTCAAGTTACGAGCAGTACTTC
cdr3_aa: CASSWDSSYEQYF

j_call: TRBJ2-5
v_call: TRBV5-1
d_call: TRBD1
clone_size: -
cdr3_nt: TGCGCCAGCAGCTGGGGGACAGTGGTCGGACAAGAGACCCAGTACTTC
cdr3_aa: CASSWGTVVGQETQYF

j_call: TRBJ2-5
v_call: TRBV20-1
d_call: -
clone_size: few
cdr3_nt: TGCAGTGCTAGAGATCGTGTTGGACCCGGGAGAGTAGGGACCCAGTACTTC
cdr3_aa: CSARDRVGPGRVGTQYF

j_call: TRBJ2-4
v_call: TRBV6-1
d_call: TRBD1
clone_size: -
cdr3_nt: TGTGCCAGCACCGGCTCAGGGGGAAACATTCAGTACTTC
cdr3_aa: CASTGSGGNIQYF

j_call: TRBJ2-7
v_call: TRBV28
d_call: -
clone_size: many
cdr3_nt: TGTGCCAGCAGTTTACGCGGTTCCTACGAGCAGTACTTC
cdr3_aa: CASSLRGSYEQYF

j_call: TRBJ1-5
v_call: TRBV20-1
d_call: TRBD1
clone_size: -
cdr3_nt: TGCAGTGCTCCCTTGGCCTCCGGGACAGGGGCTCAGCCCCAGCATTTT
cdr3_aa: CSAPLASGTGAQPQHF

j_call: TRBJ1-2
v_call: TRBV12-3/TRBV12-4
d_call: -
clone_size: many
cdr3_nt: TGTGCCAGCCGAACAGGATTAGGTTACACCTTC
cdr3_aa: CASRTGLGYTF

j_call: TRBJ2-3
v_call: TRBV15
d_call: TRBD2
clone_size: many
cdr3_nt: TGTGCCACCAGCGAAGGGGGATTAGCGGGAGCATCGCAGTATTTT
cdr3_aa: CATSEGGLAGASQYF

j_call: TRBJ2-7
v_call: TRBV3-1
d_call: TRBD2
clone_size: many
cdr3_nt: TGTGCCAGCAGCCAAGGACTAGCGGAATACGAGCAGTACTTC
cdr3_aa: CASSQGLAEYEQYF

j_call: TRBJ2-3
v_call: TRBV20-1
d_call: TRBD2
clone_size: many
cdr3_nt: TGCAGTGCTAGGTCACTAGCGGGAGGGCCGGGCTACACAGATACGCAGTATTTT
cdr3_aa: CSARSLAGGPGYTDTQYF

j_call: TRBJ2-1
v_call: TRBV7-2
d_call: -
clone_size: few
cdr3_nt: TGTGCCAGCAGCTTAACCCCTGGGGGGGCGTCTCACTACAATGAGCAGTTCTTC
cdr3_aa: CASSLTPGGASHYNEQFF

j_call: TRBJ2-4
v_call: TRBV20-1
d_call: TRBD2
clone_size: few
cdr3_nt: TGCAGTGCTAGAGATCTTCGAGCGGGAGGGCCGGGGGACATTCAGTACTTC
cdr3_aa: CSARDLRAGGPGDIQYF

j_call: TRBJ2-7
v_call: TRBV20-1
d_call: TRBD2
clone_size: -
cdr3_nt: TGCAGTGCTAGGGGGGTCCAGGCTAGCGGTTCAGTATACGAGCAGTACTTC
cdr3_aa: CSARGVQASGSVYEQYF

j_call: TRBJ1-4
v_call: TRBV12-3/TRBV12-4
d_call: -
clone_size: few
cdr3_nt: TGTGCCAGCAGTTTTAAGGTGGTTAATGAAAAACTGTTTTTT
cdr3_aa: CASSFKVVNEKLFF

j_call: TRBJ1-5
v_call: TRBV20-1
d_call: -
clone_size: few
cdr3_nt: TGCAGTGCTAGAGGAGGGGAACGCAATCAGCCCCAGCATTTT
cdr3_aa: CSARGGERNQPQHF

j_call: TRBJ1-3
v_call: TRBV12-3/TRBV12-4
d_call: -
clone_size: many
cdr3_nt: TGTGCCAGCAGTTTAACAGCGGGGGCTGGAAACACCATATATTTT
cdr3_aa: CASSLTAGAGNTIYF

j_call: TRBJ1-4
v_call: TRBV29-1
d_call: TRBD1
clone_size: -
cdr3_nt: TGCAGCGTTGAGGCCGGGACAGGGCGAGAAAAACTGTTTTTT
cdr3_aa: CSVEAGTGREKLFF

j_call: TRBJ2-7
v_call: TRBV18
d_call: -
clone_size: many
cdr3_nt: TGTGCCAGCTCACCAGGGCCCTCCTACGAGCAGTACTTC
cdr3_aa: CASSPGPSYEQYF

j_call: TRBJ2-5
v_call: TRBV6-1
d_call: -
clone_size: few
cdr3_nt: TGTGCCAGCAGTCAGGGTTACAGGGGAGGGCCAGAGACCCAGTACTTC
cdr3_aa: CASSQGYRGGPETQYF

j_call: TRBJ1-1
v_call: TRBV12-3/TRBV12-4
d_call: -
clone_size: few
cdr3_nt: TGTGCCAGCAGTGCCGAGGACATCACTGAAGCTTTCTTT
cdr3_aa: CASSAEDITEAFF

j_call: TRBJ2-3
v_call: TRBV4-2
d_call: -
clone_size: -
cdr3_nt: TGTGCCAGCAGCCAATTGGACTCCGATACGCAGTATTTT
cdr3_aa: CASSQLDSDTQYF

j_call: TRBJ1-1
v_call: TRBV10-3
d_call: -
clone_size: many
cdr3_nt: TGTGCCATCAGTGAGGTGAAAAACACTGAAGCTTTCTTT
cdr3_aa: CAISEVKNTEAFF

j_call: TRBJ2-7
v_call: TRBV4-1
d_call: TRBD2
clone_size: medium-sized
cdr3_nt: TGCGCCAGCAGCCAGCGACTAGCGGAGTTCGACGAGCAGTACTTC
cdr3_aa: CASSQRLAEFDEQYF

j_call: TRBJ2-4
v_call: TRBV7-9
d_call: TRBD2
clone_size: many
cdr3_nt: TGTGCCAGCAGCTTAGGGGGCGGGGGTCACATTCAGTACTTC
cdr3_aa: CASSLGGGGHIQYF

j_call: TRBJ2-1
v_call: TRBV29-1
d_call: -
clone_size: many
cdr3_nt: TGCAGCATACGGGACTCTGAGCAGTTCTTC
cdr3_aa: CSIRDSEQFF

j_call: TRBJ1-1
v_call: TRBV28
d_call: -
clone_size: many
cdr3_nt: TGTGCCAGCAGGCTAAGGTTGGGCACTGAAGCTTTCTTT
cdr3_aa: CASRLRLGTEAFF

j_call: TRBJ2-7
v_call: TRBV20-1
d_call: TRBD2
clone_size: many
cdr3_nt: TGCAGTGCTAGAACTAGCGGGGGGGTAGAAGAGCAGTACTTC
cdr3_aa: CSARTSGGVEEQYF

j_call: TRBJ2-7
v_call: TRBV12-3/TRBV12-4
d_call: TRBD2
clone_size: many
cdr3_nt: TGTGCCAGCAGTTCCTGGACTCGGGGGGTGGAGCAGTACTTC
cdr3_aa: CASSSWTRGVEQYF

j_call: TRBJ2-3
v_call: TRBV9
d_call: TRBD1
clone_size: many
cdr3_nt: TGTGCCAGCAGCGATCAGGGACAGGGCGATACTAGCACAGATACGCAGTATTTT
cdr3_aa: CASSDQGQGDTSTDTQYF

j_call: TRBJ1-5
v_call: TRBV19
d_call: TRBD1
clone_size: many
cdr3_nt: TGTGCCAGTAGTATAAAGACAGGGCATCAGCCCCAGCATTTT
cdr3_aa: CASSIKTGHQPQHF

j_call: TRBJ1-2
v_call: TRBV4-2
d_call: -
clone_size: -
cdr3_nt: TGTGCCATGGGCCCCGGGCAGCCGGCCTTATATGGCTACACCTTC
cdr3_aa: CAMGPGQPALYGYTF

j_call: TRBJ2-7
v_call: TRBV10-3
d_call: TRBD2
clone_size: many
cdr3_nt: TGTGCCTACGGGAGGCTCGACGAGCAGTACTTC
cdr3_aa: CAYGRLDEQYF

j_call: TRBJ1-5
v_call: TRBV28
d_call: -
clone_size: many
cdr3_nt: TGTGCCAGCAGTTGGAGACATCAGCCCCAGCATTTT
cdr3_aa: CASSWRHQPQHF

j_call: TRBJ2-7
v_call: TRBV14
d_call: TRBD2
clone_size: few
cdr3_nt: TGTGCCAGCAGCCAAAGAGGCGGGAGCAGGAACGAGCAGTACTTC
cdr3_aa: CASSQRGGSRNEQYF

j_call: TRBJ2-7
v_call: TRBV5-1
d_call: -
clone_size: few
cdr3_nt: TGCGCCAGCAGCCGGAACTGGGACTCTTCCTACGAGCAGTACTTC
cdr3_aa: CASSRNWDSSYEQYF

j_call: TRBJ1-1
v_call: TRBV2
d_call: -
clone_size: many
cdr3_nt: TGTGCCAGCAGCCTTAGTGTCGCGAACACTGAAGCTTTCTTT
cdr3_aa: CASSLSVANTEAFF

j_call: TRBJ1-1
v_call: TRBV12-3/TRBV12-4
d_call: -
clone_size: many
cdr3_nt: TGTGCCAGCAGCCACGGAGGTCCCACTGAAGCTTTCTTT
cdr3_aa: CASSHGGPTEAFF

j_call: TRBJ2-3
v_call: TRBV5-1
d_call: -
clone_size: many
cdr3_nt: TGCGCCAGCAGCTCCCGACTGGGCGGGGCAAACTGGACGCAGTATTTT
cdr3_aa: CASSSRLGGANWTQYF

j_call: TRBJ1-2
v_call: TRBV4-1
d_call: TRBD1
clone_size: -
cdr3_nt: TGCGCCAGCAGCCAAGGAGGGACAGGCCCCATGCGGAACTATGGCTACACCTTC
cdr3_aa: CASSQGGTGPMRNYGYTF

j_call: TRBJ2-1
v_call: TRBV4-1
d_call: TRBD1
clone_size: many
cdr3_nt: TGCGCCAGCAGCCAAGGCCGGGACAGGCTCTACAATGAGCAGTTCTTC
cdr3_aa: CASSQGRDRLYNEQFF

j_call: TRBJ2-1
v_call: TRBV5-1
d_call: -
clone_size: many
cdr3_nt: TGCGCCAGCAGCTTGGAATCGCCCGGTTGGAATGAGCAGTTCTTC
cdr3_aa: CASSLESPGWNEQFF

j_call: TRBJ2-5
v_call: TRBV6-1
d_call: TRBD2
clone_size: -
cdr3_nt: TGTGCCAGCAGTGACCTACTAGCGGGGGCCCAGGGGGAGACCCAGTACTTC
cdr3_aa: CASSDLLAGAQGETQYF

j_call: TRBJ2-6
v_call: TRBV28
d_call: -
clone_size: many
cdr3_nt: TGTGCCAGCAGTCCCCTCGGGGCAGCCTCTGGGGCCAACGTCCTGACTTTC
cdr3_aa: CASSPLGAASGANVLTF

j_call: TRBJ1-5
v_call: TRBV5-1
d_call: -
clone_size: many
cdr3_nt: TGCGCCAGCAGCTTGGGACAGGATCAGCCCCAGCATTTT
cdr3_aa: CASSLGQDQPQHF

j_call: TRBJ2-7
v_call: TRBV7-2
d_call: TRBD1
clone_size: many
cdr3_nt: TGTGCCAGCAGCAAAAGGACAGGGGTCTACGAGCAGTACTTC
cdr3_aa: CASSKRTGVYEQYF

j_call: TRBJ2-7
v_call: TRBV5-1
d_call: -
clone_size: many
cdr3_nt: TGCGCCAGCAGCTTGAATGGGTATAGCTACGAGCAGTACTTC
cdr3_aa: CASSLNGYSYEQYF

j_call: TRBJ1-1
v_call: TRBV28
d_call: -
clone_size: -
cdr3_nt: TGTGCCAGCAGAGCCGCCCTAGGGGGGCTGAACACTGAAGCTTTCTTT
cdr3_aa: CASRAALGGLNTEAFF

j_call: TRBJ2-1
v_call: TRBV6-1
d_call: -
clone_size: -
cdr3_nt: TGTGCCAGCAGTGAAGCGCTGTTTTCCTACAATGAGCAGTTCTTC
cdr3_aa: CASSEALFSYNEQFF